The 9 T cell receptor beta chains presented below share a single source sample, sequenced in a study of regulatory T cells in long-lasting Graves disease. Both iRepertoire HTBI primers and Arm-PCR of CDR3 regions were used to build the TCR beta libraries. TCRdb re-called the multiplex PCR reads through MiXCR, storing one row per CDR3 protein. Found here are hundreds of thousands of distinct CDR3 sequences, 15% to 20% of them singletons; the top ten hold roughly 35%. The time point: newly diagnosed GD, antithyroid drugs for less than 3 months. The authors made the TCR library using RNA they extracted from PBMCs. The sample was peripheral blood mononuclear cells (PBMCs), taken at new diagnosis, from a patient treated with antithyroid drugs. The source of these receptors is a female donor with Graves disease.

This clonotype showed up many times. This sequence joins TRBV11-2 and TRBJ2-7; D call uncertain. The V gene's germline CDR1 is SGHAT and CDR2 FQNNGV. This CDR3 has 15 residues. Trimming removed 7 bases from V and 6 bases from J, with 22 bases in between. CDR3 protein: CASNDSGVRSVEQYF. CDR3 DNA: TGTGCCAGCAACGATAGTGGCGTACGGTCGGTCGAGCAGTACTTC.

The rearrangement uses TRBV20-1 and TRBJ1-6; tentative D call: TRBD1 (6 bases). V gave up 1 base and J gave up 9 bases, with 13 bases separating them. The length of the CDR3 is 14 residues. CDR1 is DFQATT and CDR2 is SNEGSKA in the germline V gene (reference sequence). The CDR3 here is CSARAGQNTSPLHF. CDR3 in DNA: TGCAGTGCTAGAGCCGGACAGAATACTTCACCCCTCCACTTT.

This clonotype was counted ten times or more. The rearrangement uses TRBV12-3 or TRBV12-4 and TRBJ2-2; a weak D match, TRBD1 (5 bases). There are 16 residues in the CDR3. Trimming cost V 6 bases and J 4 bases, with 18 bases left between them. The CDR3 bases are TGTGCCAGCAGCCCGCACGACGACCAGGGCACCGGGGAGCTGTTTTTT. This sequence encodes CASSPHDDQGTGELFF.

This clonotype came up many times. A much larger clone sits a single nucleotide away, making a read error possible. The chain couples TRBV5-1 to TRBJ2-2; D is unclear. CDR1 SGHRS and CDR2 YFSETQ come from the germline V gene. With 0 bases removed from V and 1 base from J, the gap between germline ends came to 4 bases. This CDR3 is built from 14 residues. The CDR3 coding sequence is TGCGCCAGCAGCTTGGACCAGAACACCGGGGAGCTGTTTTTT. Amino acid sequence: CASSLDQNTGELFF.

The chain joins TRBV2 to TRBJ2-3, with a tentative D call TRBD1 (8 bases). This CDR3 comprises 15 residues. Germline assignment: CDR1 SNHLY and CDR2 FYNNEI. Trimming cost V 6 bases and J 2 bases, with 15 bases left between them. CDR3 bases: TGTGCCAGCAGGGGAGGGACAGGTAACACAGATACGCAGTATTTT. Its protein product is CASRGGTGNTDTQYF.

J is TRBJ2-3 and V is TRBV12-3 or TRBV12-4; 8 bases are a match to TRBD1. The J segment lost 1 base and the V segment lost 5 bases, leaving 11 bases of the junction unmatched. There are 17 residues in the CDR3. The CDR3 spells CASSILPGGTGTDTQYF. DNA for the CDR3: TGTGCCAGCAGTATTCTACCAGGGGGCACGGGCACAGATACGCAGTATTTT.

As to this clonotype: A single base is all that separates this from a far larger clone, so a read error is likely. V gene TRBV2 combines with J gene TRBJ2-1; a possible D gene is TRBD1 (6 bases). Germline V CDR1 and CDR2: SNHLY, FYNNEI. V was clipped by 4 bases and J by 10 bases, with 11 bases between them. The CDR3 is 12 residues long. In nucleotides, the CDR3 is TGTGCCAGCAGTGGACAGGCCTACGAGCAGTTCTTC. Protein: CASSGQAYEQFF.

This clonotype occurred many times. This chain joins TRBV19 and TRBJ1-6, with D tentatively TRBD1 (5 bases). V was trimmed by 4 bases and J by 13 bases, leaving 20 bases between them. Per the germline V gene, CDR1 is LNHDA and CDR2 is SQIVND (reference sequence). This CDR3 comprises 15 residues. CDR3 sequence reads: CASSNPGRPRVPLHF. As DNA, the CDR3 is TGTGCCAGTAGTAATCCGGGACGCCCACGGGTCCCCCTCCACTTT.

This clonotype was seen many times. The CDR3 DNA reads as TGTGCCAGCAGTGAATATGGCGGGGAAAGCCAAGAGACCCAGTACTTC. It specifies CASSEYGGESQETQYF. The V call is TRBV25-1, the J call TRBJ2-5, with a tentative D call TRBD2 (6 bases). CDR1 and CDR2 (germline): MGHDK, SYGVNS. This CDR3 region has 16 residues. V dropped 0 bases and J dropped 1 base, with 12 bases sitting between them.